The text below deals with one T cell receptor beta chain. Its specificity is not known. The study's findings and limits: Whole repertoires were not studied in the larger cohort, only one V-J beta rearrangement.

This CDR3 contains 14 residues. Germline V CDR1 and CDR2: SGHRS, YFSETQ. Trimming left V 5 bases short and J 1 base short, with 11 bases between. Naive CD4+ cells had CD25+ Tregs removed. TCRdb re-derived calls from the 5' RACE reads in MiXCR, one entry per CDR3 protein. The sample has about 62,000 distinct CDR3 sequences; 25% to 35% are singletons. Specimen: tumor-infiltrating naive CD4+ T cells sorted from the breast tumor. The subset here: naive CD4+ T cells, CD4+CD45RA+CD25-. The clonotype was recovered from a female donor with breast cancer. This chain joins TRBV5-1 and TRBJ2-3; D perhaps matches TRBD2 (5 bases). CDR3 residues: CASRKALGTDTQYF. DNA of the CDR3: TGCGCCAGCAGAAAGGCACTAGGCACAGATACGCAGTATTTT. The full variable domain, in which reference TRBV5-1 and TRBJ2-3 provide the parts outside the CDR3, is KAGVTQTPRYLIKTRGQQVTLSCSPISGHRSVSWYQQTPGQGLQFLFEYFSETQRNKGNFPGRFSGRQFSNSRSEMNVSTLELGDSALYLCASRKALGTDTQYFGPGTRLTVL.